This T cell receptor (beta chain) was found in a study of regulatory T cells in long-lasting Graves disease. Overall study findings and caveats: TCR diversity was lower in persistent than newly diagnosed Graves' disease. New patients shared roughly 960 public clonotypes, and persistent patients shared more, with about 2,700.

Through Arm-PCR of CDR3 regions and iRepertoire HTBI primers, TCR beta libraries were built. TCRdb itself ran the multiplex PCR reads through MiXCR, one entry per CDR3 protein. This sample has almost 350,000 distinct CDR3 sequences, with roughly 21% found just once. Time point meaning: persistent/refractory GD, antithyroid drugs over 5 years with positive TRAb. The authors made the TCR library using RNA they extracted from PBMCs. The peripheral blood volume drawn was 8.5 to 9 milliliters, and it was collected into EDTA tubes. V lost 5 bases to trimming and J lost 5 bases; unmatched junction nucleotides: 12. This CDR3 comprises 15 residues. Germline values: CDR1 SQVTM, CDR2 ANQGSEA. A word on this clonotype: Its antigen remains unknown.

The chain has TRBV29-1 and TRBJ1-2; 9 bases agree with TRBD1. This material consisted of peripheral blood mononuclear cells (PBMCs), taken when the disease was refractory, from a patient treated with antithyroid drugs. The TCR originated in a female donor with Graves disease. The CDR3 DNA sequence: TGCAGCGTTCGGACAGGGGCCCTACTTCAATATGGCTACACCTTC. Amino acid sequence: CSVRTGALLQYGYTF.